The present T cell receptor beta chain was sequenced within a study of monozygotic twins with inflammatory bowel disease. Details on this clonotype: What it recognizes is unknown.

Study-wide results and limits: What may have added variability to patient repertoires is that immunosuppressive treatments differed. Among IBD patients, fewer clonotypes were shared with others than among healthy twins, especially with disease activity. With inverse Simpson as the measure, TCRbeta diversity was lower in IBD patients than in healthy co-twins.

Two nested PCRs, run for roughly 17 and 9 cycles, were applied to TCRalpha and TCRbeta cDNA. After re-calling the 5' RACE reads, TCRdb lists one entry per CDR3 protein, DNA absent. This repertoire includes 420,000 or so distinct CDR3 sequences. Germline CDR1 reads KGHSH; CDR2 reads LQKENI. The CDR3 contains 17 residues. The sequenced sample was blood. The chain carries TRBV18 and TRBJ2-1; TCRdb designates TRBD2, a call that cannot be tested without DNA. This TCR was sampled from a human donor with ulcerative colitis or Crohn's disease, or a healthy co-twin of an affected twin (not recorded which). The CDR3 is CASSPRLLAGEIDEQFF.